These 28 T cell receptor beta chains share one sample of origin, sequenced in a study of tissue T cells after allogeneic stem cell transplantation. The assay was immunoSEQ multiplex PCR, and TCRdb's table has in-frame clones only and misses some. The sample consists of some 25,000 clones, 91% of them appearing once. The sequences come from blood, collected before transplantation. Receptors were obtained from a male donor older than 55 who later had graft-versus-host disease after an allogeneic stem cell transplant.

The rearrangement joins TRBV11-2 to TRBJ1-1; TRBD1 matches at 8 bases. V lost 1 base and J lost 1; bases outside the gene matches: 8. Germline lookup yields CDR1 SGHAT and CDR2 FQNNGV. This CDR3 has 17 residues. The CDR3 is CASSLGQGMARNTEAFF. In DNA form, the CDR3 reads TGTGCCAGCAGCTTAGGACAGGGGATGGCTAGGAACACTGAAGCTTTCTTT.

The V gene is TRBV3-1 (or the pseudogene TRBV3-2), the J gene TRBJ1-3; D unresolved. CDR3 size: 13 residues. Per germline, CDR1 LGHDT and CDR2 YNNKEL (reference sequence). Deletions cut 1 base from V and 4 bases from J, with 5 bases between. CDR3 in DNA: TGTGCCAGCAGCCAAGTCTTGGGAAACACCATATATTTT. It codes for CASSQVLGNTIYF.

CDR3 loop: CASSEGLAVGEEQYF. DNA of the CDR3: TGTGCCAGCAGTGAAGGGCTAGCGGTCGGAGAAGAGCAGTACTTC. The chain couples TRBV2 to TRBJ2-7; 7 positions match TRBD2. Germline V CDR1 and CDR2: SNHLY, FYNNEI. J was trimmed by 7 bases and V by 1 base; bases with no gene match: 10. CDR3 length equals 15 residues. Full variable domain (rest looked up from reference TRBV2 and TRBJ2-7): EPEVTQTPSHQVTQMGQEVILRCVPISNHLYFYWYRQILGQKVEFLVSFYNNEISEKSEIFDDQFSVERPDGSNFTLKIRSTKLEDSAMYFCASSEGLAVGEEQYFGPGTRLTVT.

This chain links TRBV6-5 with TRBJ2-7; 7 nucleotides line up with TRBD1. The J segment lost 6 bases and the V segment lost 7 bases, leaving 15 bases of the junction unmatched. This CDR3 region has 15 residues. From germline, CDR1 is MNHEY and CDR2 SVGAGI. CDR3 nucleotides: TGTGCCAGCACTCGCCGGACAGGAGTGTCTTTCGAGCAGTACTTC. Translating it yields CASTRRTGVSFEQYF.

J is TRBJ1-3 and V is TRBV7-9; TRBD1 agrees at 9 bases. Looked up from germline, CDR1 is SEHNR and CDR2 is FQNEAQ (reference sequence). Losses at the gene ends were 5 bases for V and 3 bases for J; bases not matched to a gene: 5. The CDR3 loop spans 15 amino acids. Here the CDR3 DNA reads TGTGCCAGCAGCCCAGGACAGGGGAATGGAAACACCATATATTTT. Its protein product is CASSPGQGNGNTIYF.

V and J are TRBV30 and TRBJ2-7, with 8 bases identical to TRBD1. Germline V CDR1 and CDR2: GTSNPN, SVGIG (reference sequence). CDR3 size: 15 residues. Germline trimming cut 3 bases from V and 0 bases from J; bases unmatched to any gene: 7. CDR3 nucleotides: TGTGCCTGGAGGGGACAAGGACAGGGCTCCTACGAGCAGTACTTC. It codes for CAWRGQGQGSYEQYF.

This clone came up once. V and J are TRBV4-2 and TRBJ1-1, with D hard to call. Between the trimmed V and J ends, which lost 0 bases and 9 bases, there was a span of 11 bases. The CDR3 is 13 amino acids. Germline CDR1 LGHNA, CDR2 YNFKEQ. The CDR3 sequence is CASSQDGPPQAFF. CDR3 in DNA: TGTGCCAGCAGCCAAGACGGGCCCCCCCAAGCTTTCTTT.

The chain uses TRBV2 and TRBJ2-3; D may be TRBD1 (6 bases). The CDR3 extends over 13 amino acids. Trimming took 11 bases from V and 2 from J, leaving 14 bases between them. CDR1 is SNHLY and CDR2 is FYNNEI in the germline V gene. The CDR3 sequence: CAFSQGPTDTQYF. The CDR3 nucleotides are TGTGCCTTTTCACAGGGCCCCACAGATACGCAGTATTTT.

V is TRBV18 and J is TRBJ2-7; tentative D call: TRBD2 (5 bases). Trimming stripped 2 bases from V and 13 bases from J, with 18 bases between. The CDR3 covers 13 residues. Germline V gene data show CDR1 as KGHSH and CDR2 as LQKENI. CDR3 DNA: TGTGCCAGCTCACCAGACTCGGGAACAACGCTATACTTC. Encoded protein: CASSPDSGTTLYF.

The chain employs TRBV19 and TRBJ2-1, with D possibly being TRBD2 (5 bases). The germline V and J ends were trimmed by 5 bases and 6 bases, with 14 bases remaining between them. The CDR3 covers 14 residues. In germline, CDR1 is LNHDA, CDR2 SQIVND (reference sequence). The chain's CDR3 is CASSLNLAINEQFF. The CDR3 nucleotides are TGTGCCAGTAGTCTAAATCTAGCAATCAATGAGCAGTTCTTC. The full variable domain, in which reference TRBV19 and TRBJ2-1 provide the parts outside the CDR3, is DGGITQSPKYLFRKEGQNVTLSCEQNLNHDAMYWYRQDPGQGLRLIYYSQIVNDFQKGDIAEGYSVSREKKESFPLTVTSAQKNPTAFYLCASSLNLAINEQFFGPGTRLTVL.

The chain's CDR3 is CASSFESGKGEAFF. CDR3 DNA: TGTGCCAGCAGCTTTGAAAGCGGGAAGGGTGAAGCTTTCTTT. The chain employs TRBV11-2 and TRBJ1-1; D uncertain. Per germline, CDR1 SGHAT and CDR2 FQNNGV. The CDR3 is 14 amino acids. Trimming removed 3 bases from V and 7 bases from J, with 15 bases in between. The whole variable domain, remainder taken from reference TRBV11-2 and TRBJ1-1, is EAGVAQSPRYKIIEKRQSVAFWCNPISGHATLYWYQQILGQGPKLLIQFQNNGVVDDSQLPKDRFSAERLKGVDSTLKIQPAKLEDSAVYLCASSFESGKGEAFFGQGTRLTVV.

CDR3 bases: TGTGCCAGCAGCTTAGCGAGGGGGACAGCCAACAATCAGCCCCAGCATTTT. Amino acid sequence: CASSLARGTANNQPQHF. V gene TRBV7-9 combines with J gene TRBJ1-5; 7 nucleotides align to TRBD1. CDR3 length equals 17 residues. After removal of 0 bases from V and 3 bases from J, the junction contained 8 bases not matched to a gene. Per the germline V gene, CDR1 is SEHNR and CDR2 is FQNEAQ (reference sequence).

The CDR3 loop is CASSWLTGFSSSYNEQFF. The CDR3 DNA sequence: TGTGCCAGCAGTTGGCTGACAGGGTTCTCAAGCTCCTACAATGAGCAGTTCTTC. This chain links TRBV2 with TRBJ2-1, with 7 bases fitting TRBD1. This CDR3 region has 18 residues. Trimming removed 5 bases from V and 0 bases from J; junction bases left unmatched: 13. CDR1 is SNHLY and CDR2 is FYNNEI in the germline V gene.

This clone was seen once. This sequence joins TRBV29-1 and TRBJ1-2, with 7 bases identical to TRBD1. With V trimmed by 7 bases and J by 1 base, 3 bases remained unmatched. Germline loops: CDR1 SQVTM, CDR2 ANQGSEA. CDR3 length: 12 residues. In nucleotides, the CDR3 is TGCAGCGGGTGGGACAGTAACTATGGCTACACCTTC. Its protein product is CSGWDSNYGYTF.

The CDR3 region is CSPKGGETQYF. CDR3 sequence (DNA): TGCAGTCCAAAGGGGGGGGAGACCCAGTACTTC. The chain uses TRBV20-1 and TRBJ2-5, with D maybe TRBD2 (7 bases). Germline V gives CDR1 DFQATT, CDR2 SNEGSKA (reference sequence). This CDR3 has 11 amino acids. V was clipped by 8 bases and J by 5 bases, with 12 bases between them.

The CDR3 sequence: CASSLDTRQGYEQYF. The CDR3 bases are TGCGCCAGCAGCTTGGATACCCGACAGGGGTACGAGCAGTACTTC. This rearrangement joins TRBV5-1 to TRBJ2-7, with 8 positions matching TRBD1. Germline V gene sequence: CDR1 SGHRS, CDR2 YFSETQ. This CDR3 region has 15 residues. V was clipped by 0 bases and J by 4 bases; unmatched bases: 6.

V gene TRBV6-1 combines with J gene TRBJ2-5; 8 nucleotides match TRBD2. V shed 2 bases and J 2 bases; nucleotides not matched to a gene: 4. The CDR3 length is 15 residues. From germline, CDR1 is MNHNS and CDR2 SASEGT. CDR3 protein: CASSESLAGQETQYF. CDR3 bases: TGTGCCAGCAGTGAATCTTTAGCGGGGCAAGAGACCCAGTACTTC.

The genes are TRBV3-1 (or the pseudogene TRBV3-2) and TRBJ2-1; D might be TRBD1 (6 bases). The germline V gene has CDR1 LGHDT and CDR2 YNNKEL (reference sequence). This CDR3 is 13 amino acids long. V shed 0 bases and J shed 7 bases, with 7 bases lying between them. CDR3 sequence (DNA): TGTGCCAGCAGCCAAGATAGGGGGAATGAGCAGTTCTTC. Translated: CASSQDRGNEQFF.

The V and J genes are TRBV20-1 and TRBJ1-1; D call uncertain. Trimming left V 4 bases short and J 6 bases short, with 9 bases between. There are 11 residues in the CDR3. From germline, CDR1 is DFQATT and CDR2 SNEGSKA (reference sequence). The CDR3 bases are TGCAGTGCTACCTTCGGGGCTGAAGCTTTCTTT. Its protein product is CSATFGAEAFF.

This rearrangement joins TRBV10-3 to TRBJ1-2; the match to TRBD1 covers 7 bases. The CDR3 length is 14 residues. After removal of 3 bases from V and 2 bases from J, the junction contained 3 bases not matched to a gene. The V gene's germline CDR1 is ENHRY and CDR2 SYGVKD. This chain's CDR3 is CAISDQTGNYGYTF. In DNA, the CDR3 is TGTGCCATCAGTGATCAGACAGGGAACTATGGCTACACCTTC.

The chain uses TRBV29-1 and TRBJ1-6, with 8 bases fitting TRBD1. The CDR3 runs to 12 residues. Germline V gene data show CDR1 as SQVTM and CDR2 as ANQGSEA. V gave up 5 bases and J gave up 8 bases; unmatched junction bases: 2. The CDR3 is CSVTTGDSPLHF. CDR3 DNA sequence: TGCAGCGTTACGACAGGGGATTCACCCCTCCACTTT.

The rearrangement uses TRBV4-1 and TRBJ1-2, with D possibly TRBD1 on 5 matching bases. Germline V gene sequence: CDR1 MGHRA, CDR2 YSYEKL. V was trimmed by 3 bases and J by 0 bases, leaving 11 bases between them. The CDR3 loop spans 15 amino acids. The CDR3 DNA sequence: TGCGCCAGCAGCCACTTCGACAGTGCTAACTATGGCTACACCTTC. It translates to CASSHFDSANYGYTF.

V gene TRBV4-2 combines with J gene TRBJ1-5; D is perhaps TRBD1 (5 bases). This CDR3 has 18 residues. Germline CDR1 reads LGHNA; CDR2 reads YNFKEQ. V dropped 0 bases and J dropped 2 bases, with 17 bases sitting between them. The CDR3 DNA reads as TGTGCCAGCAGCCAAGATGGCGTCGGGTGGGGGGGCAATCAGCCCCAGCATTTT. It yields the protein CASSQDGVGWGGNQPQHF.

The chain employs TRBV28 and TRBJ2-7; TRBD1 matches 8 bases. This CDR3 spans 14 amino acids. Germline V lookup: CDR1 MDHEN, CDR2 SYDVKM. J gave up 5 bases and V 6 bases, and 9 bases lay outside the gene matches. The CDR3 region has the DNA TGTGCCAGCAGAGGGGACAGGATGGTTGACGAGCAGTACTTC. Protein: CASRGDRMVDEQYF.

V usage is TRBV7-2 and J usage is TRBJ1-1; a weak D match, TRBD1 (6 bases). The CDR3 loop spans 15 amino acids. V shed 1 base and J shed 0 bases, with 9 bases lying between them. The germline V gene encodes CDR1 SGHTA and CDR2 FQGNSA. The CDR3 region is CASSLGGQMNTEAFF. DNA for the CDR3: TGTGCCAGCAGCTTAGGGGGACAAATGAACACTGAAGCTTTCTTT. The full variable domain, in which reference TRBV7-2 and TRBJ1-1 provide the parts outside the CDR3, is GAGVSQSPSNKVTEKGKDVELRCDPISGHTALYWYRQSLGQGLEFLIYFQGNSAPDKSGLPSDRFSAERTGGSVSTLTIQRTQQEDSAVYLCASSLGGQMNTEAFFGQGTRLTVV.

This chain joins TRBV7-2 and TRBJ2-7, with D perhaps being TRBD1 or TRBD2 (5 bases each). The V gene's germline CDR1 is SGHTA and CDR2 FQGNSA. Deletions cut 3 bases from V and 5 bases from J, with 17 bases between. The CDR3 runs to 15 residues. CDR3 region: CASSLRALRGHEQYF. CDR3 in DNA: TGTGCCAGCAGCTTGCGAGCGCTAAGGGGACACGAGCAGTACTTC.

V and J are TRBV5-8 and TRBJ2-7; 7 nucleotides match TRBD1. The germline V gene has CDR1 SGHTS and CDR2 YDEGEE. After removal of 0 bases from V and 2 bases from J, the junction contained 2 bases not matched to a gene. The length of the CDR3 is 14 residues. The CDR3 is CASSLGQGPYEQYF. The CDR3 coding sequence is TGTGCCAGCAGCTTGGGACAGGGCCCCTACGAGCAGTACTTC.

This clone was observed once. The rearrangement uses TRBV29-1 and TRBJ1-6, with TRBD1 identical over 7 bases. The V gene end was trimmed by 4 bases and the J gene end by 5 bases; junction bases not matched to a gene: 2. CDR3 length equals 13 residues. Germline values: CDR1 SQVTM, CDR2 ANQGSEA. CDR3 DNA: TGCAGCGTTGGGGACAGTAATAATTCACCCCTCCACTTT. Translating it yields CSVGDSNNSPLHF.